These T cell receptor beta chains were read from a single sample in a study of coeliac disease. Data came from immunoSEQ multiplex PCR; TCRdb stores just in-frame clones and leaves some out. The sample holds 4,000 to 5,500 clones, roughly 72% seen once. Sequencing was performed on lymphocytes from the gut lamina propria. These receptors all stem from a man between 18 and 29 years old with celiac disease on a gluten-free diet. Each CDR3 is given with its conserved first and last residue. The order of the fields is clone size, V gene, D gene, J gene, CDR3 protein, CDR3 DNA. D genes are given only for firm matches. Only some rows state a clone size, as once, few, many or a class for expanded clones.

.	TRBV7-2	.	TRBJ2-5	CASSQGGQQETQYF	TGTGCCAGCAGCCAAGGTGGACAGCAAGAGACCCAGTACTTC
.	TRBV6-1	.	TRBJ1-6	CATLPRESNSPLHF	TGTGCCACCCTCCCCCGGGAATCTAATTCACCCCTCCACTTT
few	TRBV7-9	.	TRBJ1-1	CASSVMNTEAFF	TGTGCCAGCAGCGTTATGAACACTGAAGCTTTCTTT
.	TRBV7-9	TRBD1	TRBJ1-1	CASSSIGQGAEAFF	TGTGCCAGCAGCTCGATCGGACAGGGAGCCGAAGCTTTCTTT
few	TRBV4-1	.	TRBJ1-5	CASSQDLGRAGQPQHF	TGCGCCAGCAGCCAAGATCTCGGGCGGGCGGGACAGCCCCAGCATTTT
once	TRBV15	TRBD1	TRBJ1-4	CATSRDRGQRKLFF	TGTGCCACCAGCAGGGACAGGGGGCAGAGAAAACTGTTTTTT
once	TRBV10-2	TRBD2	TRBJ2-3	CASSLAGGRTDTQYF	TGCGCCAGCAGCCTAGCGGGGGGCCGCACAGATACGCAGTATTTT
.	TRBV6-1	.	TRBJ1-4	CASHRTGGNEKLFF	TGTGCCAGCCATAGGACGGGAGGTAATGAAAAACTGTTTTTT
.	TRBV6-5	.	TRBJ2-5	CASSYSGQIQETQYF	TGTGCCAGCAGTTACTCAGGACAGATTCAAGAGACCCAGTACTTC
.	TRBV28	.	TRBJ1-4	CASRPTGTYEKLFF	TGTGCCAGCAGGCCGACAGGAACCTATGAAAAACTGTTTTTT
.	TRBV4-1	.	TRBJ2-3	CASSQDRGGFEADTQYF	TGCGCCAGCAGCCAAGATCGTGGTGGTTTTGAGGCCGATACGCAGTATTTT
.	TRBV7-2	TRBD1	TRBJ1-6	CASSFMDRGLSPLHF	TGTGCCAGCAGCTTTATGGACAGGGGACTCTCACCCCTCCACTTT
few	TRBV6-1	.	TRBJ1-5	CASRTTPSNQPQHF	TGTGCCAGCAGAACAACCCCTAGCAATCAGCCCCAGCATTTT
.	TRBV30	TRBD1	TRBJ1-5	CAWSVPRQGRGNQPQHF	TGTGCCTGGAGTGTCCCACGACAGGGAAGGGGCAATCAGCCCCAGCATTTT
.	TRBV5-5	TRBD1	TRBJ2-1	CASSFEGAQGEQFF	TGTGCCAGCAGCTTCGAGGGGGCCCAGGGTGAGCAGTTCTTC
.	TRBV4-2	.	TRBJ2-1	CASSQDKASGAYNEQFF	TGTGCCAGCAGCCAAGATAAGGCGTCAGGGGCCTACAATGAGCAGTTCTTC
few	TRBV6-5	.	TRBJ1-6	CASSFHRTAANSPLHF	TGTGCCAGCAGTTTTCACAGGACGGCGGCCAATTCACCCCTCCACTTT
few	TRBV5-4	.	TRBJ1-5	CASSLASEPNQPQHF	TGTGCCAGCAGCTTGGCCTCGGAGCCTAATCAGCCCCAGCATTTT
.	TRBV6-1	.	TRBJ2-1	CASSVDSSYNEQFF	TGTGCCAGCAGTGTGGACAGCTCCTACAATGAGCAGTTCTTC
once	TRBV6-5	.	TRBJ2-5	CASTPPGRETQYF	TGTGCCAGCACCCCCCCAGGGCGCGAGACCCAGTACTTC
few	TRBV7-3	.	TRBJ2-7	CASSLGPGKADRSEQYF	TGTGCCAGCAGCTTAGGTCCAGGGAAGGCGGATCGTTCCGAGCAGTACTTC
.	TRBV6-5	TRBD2	TRBJ2-7	CASSPRRGGKLEQYF	TGTGCCAGCAGTCCCCGCCGCGGGGGGAAGTTGGAGCAGTACTTC
.	TRBV6-5	TRBD2	TRBJ2-5	CATHLAGHPETQYF	TGTGCCACCCACTTAGCGGGGCATCCGGAGACCCAGTACTTC